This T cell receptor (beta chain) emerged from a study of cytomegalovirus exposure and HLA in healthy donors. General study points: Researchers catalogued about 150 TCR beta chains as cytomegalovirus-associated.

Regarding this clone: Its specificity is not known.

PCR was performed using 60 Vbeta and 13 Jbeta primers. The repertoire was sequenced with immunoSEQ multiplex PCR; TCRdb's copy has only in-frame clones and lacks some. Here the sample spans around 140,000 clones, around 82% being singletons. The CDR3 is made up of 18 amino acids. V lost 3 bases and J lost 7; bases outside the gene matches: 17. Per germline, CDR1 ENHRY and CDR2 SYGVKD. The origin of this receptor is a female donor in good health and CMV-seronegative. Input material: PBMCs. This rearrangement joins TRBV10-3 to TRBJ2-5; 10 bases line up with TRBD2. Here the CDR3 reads CAISEATSGWSPKRTQYF. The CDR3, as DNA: TGTGCCATCAGTGAAGCGACTAGCGGGTGGTCCCCCAAGAGGACCCAGTACTTC.